This TCR beta chain was sequenced in a study of cytomegalovirus exposure and HLA in healthy donors. Whole-study findings and limits: Within an earlier analysis, most TCR beta V segments proved productive either about 90% or about 30% of the time.

Primers for the PCR totalled 60 Vbeta and 13 Jbeta. TCRdb's table, derived via immunoSEQ multiplex PCR, lists solely in-frame clones and lacks some. Of about 110,000 clones in the sample, approximately 71% were seen once. Germline V gene sequence: CDR1 LGHNA, CDR2 YNFKEQ. This CDR3 is 17 amino acids long. The V gene lost 0 bases and the J gene lost 0 bases, with 12 bases spanning the gap. As regards this clone: The antigen is undetermined.

The source of this sequence is a man aged 40-50 years in good health and CMV-seronegative. V and J are TRBV4-2 and TRBJ2-1; D is perhaps TRBD2 (6 bases). The material sequenced was PBMCs. The CDR3 DNA sequence: TGTGCCAGCAGCCAAGATCTAGGAGGGAGCTCCTACAATGAGCAGTTCTTC. Protein: CASSQDLGGSSYNEQFF.